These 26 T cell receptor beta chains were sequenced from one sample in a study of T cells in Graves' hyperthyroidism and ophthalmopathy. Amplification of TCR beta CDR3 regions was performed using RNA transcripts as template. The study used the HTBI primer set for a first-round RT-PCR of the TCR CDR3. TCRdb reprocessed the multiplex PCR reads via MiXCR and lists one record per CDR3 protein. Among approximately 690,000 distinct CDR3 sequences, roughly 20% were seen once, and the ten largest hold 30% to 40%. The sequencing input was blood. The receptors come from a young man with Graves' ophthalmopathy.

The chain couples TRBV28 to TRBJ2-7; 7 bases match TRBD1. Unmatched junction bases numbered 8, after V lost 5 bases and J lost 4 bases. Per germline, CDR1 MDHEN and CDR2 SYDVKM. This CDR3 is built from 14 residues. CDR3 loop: CASSPNRGKYEQYF. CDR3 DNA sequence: TGTGCCAGCAGTCCCAACAGGGGAAAGTACGAGCAGTACTTC. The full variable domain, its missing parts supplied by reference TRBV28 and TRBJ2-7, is DVKVTQSSRYLVKRTGEKVFLECVQDMDHENMFWYRQDPGLGLRLIYFSYDVKMKEKGDIPEGYSVSREKKERFSLILESASTNQTSMYLCASSPNRGKYEQYFGPGTRLTVT.

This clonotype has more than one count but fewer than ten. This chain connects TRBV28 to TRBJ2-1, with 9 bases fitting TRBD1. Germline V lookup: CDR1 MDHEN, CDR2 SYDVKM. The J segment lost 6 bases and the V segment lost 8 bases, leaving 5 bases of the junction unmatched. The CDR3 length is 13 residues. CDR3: CASDPGQGNEQFF. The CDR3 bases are TGTGCCAGCGATCCGGGACAGGGCAATGAGCAGTTCTTC.

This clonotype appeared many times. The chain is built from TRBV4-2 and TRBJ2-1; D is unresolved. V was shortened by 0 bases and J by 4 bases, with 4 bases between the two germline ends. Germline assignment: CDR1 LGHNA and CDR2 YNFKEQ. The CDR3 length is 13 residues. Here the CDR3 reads CASSQDAYNEQFF. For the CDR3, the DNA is TGTGCCAGCAGCCAAGATGCGTACAATGAGCAGTTCTTC.

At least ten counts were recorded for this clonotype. The CDR3 here is CASSSGLAGGSTDTQYF. CDR3 DNA sequence: TGTGCCAGCAGTTCGGGACTAGCGGGAGGGAGCACAGATACGCAGTATTTT. The chain carries TRBV7-9 and TRBJ2-3, with 16 bases that match TRBD2. The ends lost 6 bases at V and 0 bases at J; junction bases unmatched: 3. Germline CDR1 SEHNR, CDR2 FQNEAQ (reference sequence). The CDR3 is made up of 17 amino acids.

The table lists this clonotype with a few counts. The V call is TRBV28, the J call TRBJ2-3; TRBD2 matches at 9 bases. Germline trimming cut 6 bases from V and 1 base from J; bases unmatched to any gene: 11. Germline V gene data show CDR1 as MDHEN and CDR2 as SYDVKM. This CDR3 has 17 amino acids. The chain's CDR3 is CASSGTSLLQGTDTQYF. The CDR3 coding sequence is TGTGCCAGCAGCGGGACTAGCCTCCTACAGGGCACAGATACGCAGTATTTT.

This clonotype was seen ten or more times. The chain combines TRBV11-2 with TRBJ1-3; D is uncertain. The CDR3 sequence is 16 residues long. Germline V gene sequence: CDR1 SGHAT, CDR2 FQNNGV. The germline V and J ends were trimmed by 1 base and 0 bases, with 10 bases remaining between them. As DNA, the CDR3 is TGTGCCAGCAGCTTAGTTCCCCTAAGCTCTGGAAACACCATATATTTT. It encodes CASSLVPLSSGNTIYF.

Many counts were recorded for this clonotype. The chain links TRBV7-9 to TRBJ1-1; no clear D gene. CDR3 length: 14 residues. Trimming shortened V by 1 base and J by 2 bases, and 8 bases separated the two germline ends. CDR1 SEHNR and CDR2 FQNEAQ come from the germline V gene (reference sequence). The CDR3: CASSLGSQNTEAFF. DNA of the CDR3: TGTGCCAGCAGCTTAGGGTCACAAAACACTGAAGCTTTCTTT.

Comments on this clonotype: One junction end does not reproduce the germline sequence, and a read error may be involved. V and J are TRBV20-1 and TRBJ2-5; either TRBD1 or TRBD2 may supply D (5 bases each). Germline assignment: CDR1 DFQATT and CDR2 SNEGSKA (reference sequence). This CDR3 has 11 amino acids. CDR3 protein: CSARGEWGLNF. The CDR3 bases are TGCAGTGCTAGAGGGGAGTGGGGCCTTAACTTC.

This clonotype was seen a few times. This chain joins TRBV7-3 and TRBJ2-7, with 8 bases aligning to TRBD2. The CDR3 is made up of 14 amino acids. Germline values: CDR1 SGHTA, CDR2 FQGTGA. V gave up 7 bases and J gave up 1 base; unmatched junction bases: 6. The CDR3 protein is CASIAREESYEQYF. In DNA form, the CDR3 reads TGTGCCAGCATTGCGCGGGAGGAGTCCTACGAGCAGTACTTC.

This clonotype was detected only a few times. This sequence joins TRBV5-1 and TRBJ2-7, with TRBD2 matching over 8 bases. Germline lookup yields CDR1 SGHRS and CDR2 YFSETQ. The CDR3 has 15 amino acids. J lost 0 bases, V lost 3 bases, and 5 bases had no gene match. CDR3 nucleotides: TGCGCCAGCAGCTCGGGGGGGGCTTACTCCTACGAGCAGTACTTC. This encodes CASSSGGAYSYEQYF.

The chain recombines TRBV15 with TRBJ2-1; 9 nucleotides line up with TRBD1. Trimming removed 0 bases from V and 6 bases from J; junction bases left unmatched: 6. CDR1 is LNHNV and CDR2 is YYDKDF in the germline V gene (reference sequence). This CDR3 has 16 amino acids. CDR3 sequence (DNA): TGTGCCACCAGCAGAGATCGAGGGGACAGGGTCAATGAGCAGTTCTTC. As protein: CATSRDRGDRVNEQFF.

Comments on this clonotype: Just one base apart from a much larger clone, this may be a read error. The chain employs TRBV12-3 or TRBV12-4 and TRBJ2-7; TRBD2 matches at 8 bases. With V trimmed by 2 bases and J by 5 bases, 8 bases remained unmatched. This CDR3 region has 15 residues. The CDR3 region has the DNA TGTGCCAGCAGTTTAACGGGAGGGCCAAGTCACGAGCAGTACTTC. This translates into CASSLTGGPSHEQYF.

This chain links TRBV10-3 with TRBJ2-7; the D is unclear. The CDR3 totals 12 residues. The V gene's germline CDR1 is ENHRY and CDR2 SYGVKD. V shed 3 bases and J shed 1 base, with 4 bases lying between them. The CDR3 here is CAISEVSYEQYF. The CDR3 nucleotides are TGTGCCATCAGTGAAGTTTCCTACGAGCAGTACTTC.

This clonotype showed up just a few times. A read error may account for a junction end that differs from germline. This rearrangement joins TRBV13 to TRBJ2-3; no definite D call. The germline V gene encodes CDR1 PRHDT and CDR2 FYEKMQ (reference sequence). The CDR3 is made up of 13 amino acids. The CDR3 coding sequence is TGTGCCAGCATAGGCCCGAGCACAGATACACAGTATTTT. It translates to CASIGPSTDTQYF. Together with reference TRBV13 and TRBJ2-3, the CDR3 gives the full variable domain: AAGVIQSPRHLIKEKRETATLKCYPIPRHDTVYWYQQGPGQDPQFLISFYEKMQSDKGSIPDRFSAQQFSDYHSELNMSSLELGDSALYFCASIGPSTDTQYFGPGTRLTVL.

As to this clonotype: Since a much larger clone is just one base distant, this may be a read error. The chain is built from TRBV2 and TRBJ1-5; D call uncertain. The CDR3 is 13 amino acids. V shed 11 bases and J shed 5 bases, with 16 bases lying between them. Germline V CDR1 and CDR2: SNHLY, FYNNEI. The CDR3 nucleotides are TGTGCCGGCCGGCCCGAGGTCGATCAGCCCCAGCATTTT. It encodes CAGRPEVDQPQHF.

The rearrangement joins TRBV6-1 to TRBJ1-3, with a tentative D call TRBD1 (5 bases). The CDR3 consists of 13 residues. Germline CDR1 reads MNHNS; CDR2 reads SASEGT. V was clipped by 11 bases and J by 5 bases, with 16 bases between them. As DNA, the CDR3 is TGTGCCTCACAAGCGGGGCGAAGAAACACCATATATTTT. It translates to CASQAGRRNTIYF.

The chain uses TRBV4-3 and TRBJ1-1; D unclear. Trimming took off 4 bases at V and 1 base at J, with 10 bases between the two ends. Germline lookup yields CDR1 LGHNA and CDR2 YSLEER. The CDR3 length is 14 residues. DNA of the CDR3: TGCGCCAGCAGCCGAATGCACAGGAACACTGAAGCTTTCTTT. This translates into CASSRMHRNTEAFF.

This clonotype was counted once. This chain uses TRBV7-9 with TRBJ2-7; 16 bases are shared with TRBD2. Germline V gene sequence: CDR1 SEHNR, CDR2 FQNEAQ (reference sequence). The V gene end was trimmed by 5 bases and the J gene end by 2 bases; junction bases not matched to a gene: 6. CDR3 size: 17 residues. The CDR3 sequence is CASSPGTSGRDPYEQYF. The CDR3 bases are TGTGCCAGCAGCCCCGGGACTAGCGGGAGGGATCCCTACGAGCAGTACTTC.

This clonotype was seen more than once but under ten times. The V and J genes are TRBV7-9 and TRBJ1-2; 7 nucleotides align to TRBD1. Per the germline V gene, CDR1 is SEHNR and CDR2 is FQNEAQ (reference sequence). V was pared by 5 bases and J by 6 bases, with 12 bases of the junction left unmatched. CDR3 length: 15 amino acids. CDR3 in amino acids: CASSQARRGQDGYTF. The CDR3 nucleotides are TGTGCCAGCAGCCAAGCCCGAAGGGGGCAGGATGGCTACACCTTC.

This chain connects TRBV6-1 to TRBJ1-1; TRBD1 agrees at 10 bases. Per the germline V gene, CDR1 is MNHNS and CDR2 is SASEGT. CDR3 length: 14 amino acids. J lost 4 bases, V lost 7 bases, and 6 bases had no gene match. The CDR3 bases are TGTGCCAGCACATCCTGGGACAGGGGCACTGAAGCTTTCTTT. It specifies CASTSWDRGTEAFF.

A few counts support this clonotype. The CDR3 DNA is TGTGCCAGCAGTTTATCGGCCTCCCTCAATTCACCCCTCCACTTT. Amino acids: CASSLSASLNSPLHF. The chain is built from TRBV28 and TRBJ1-6; no reliable D call. The CDR3 is 15 amino acids. V shed 1 base and J shed 7 bases, with 11 bases lying between them. Germline loops: CDR1 MDHEN, CDR2 SYDVKM.

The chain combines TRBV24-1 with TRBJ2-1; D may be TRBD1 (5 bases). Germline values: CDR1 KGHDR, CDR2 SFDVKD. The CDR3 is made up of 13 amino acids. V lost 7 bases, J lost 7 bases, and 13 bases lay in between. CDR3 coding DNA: TGTGCCACCAGAAGCCCTGACAGTAATGAGCAGTTCTTC. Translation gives CATRSPDSNEQFF.

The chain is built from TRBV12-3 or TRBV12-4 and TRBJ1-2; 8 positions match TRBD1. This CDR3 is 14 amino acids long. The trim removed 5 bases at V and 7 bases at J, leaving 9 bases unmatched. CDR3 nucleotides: TGTGCCAGCAGTCCACTTGGCAGGGGGCTTGGCTACACCTTC. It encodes CASSPLGRGLGYTF.

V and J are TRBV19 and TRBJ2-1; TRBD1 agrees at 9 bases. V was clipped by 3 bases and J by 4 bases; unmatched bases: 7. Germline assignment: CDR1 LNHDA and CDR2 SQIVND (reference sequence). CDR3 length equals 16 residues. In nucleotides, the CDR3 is TGTGCCAGTAGTATCCAGGGACAGGGAATTTACAATGAGCAGTTCTTC. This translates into CASSIQGQGIYNEQFF.

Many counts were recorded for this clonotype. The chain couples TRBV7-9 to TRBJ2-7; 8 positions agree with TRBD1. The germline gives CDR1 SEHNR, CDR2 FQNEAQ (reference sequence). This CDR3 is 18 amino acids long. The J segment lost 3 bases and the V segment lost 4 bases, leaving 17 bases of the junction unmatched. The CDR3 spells CASSSRNPDRGYDYEQYF. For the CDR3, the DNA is TGTGCCAGCAGCTCGAGGAACCCCGACAGGGGATACGACTACGAGCAGTACTTC.

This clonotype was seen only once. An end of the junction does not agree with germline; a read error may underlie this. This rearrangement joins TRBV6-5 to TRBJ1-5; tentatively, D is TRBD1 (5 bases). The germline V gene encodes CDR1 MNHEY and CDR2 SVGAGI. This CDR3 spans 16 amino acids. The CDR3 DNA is TGTACCAGCAGTTACAAGCGACAGAATAGCAATCAGCCCCAGCATTTT. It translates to CTSSYKRQNSNQPQHF.